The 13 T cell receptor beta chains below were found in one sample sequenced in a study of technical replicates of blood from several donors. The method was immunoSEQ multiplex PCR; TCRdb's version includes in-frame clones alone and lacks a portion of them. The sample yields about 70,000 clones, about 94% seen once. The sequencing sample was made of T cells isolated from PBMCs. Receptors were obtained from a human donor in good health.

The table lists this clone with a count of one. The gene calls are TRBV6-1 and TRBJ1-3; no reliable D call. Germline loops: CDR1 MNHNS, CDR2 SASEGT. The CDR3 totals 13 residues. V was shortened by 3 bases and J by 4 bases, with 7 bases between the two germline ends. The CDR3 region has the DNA TGTGCCAGCAGTGAGGGCAGAGGAAACACCATATATTTT. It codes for CASSEGRGNTIYF.

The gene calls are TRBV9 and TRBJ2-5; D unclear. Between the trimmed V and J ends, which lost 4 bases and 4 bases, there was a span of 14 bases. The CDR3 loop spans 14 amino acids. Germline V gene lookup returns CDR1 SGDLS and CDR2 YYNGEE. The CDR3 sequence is CASSTLTGAETQYF. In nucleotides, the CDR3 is TGTGCCAGCAGCACCCTAACGGGTGCAGAGACCCAGTACTTC.

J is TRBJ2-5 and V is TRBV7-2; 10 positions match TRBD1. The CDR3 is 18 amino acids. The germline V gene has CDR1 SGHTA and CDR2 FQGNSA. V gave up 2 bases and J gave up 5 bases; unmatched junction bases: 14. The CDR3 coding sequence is TGTGCCAGCAGCTTAACCCCACGGACAGGGGGGCTCAGGGAGACCCAGTACTTC. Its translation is CASSLTPRTGGLRETQYF. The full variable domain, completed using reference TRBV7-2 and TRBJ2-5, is GAGVSQSPSNKVTEKGKDVELRCDPISGHTALYWYRQSLGQGLEFLIYFQGNSAPDKSGLPSDRFSAERTGGSVSTLTIQRTQQEDSAVYLCASSLTPRTGGLRETQYFGPGTRLLVL.

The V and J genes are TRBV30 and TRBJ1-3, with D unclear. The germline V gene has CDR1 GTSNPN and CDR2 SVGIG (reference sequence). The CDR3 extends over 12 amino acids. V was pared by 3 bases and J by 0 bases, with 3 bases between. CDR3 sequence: CAWSRSGNTIYF. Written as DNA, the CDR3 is TGTGCCTGGAGCCGCTCTGGAAACACCATATATTTT. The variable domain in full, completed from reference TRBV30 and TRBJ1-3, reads SQTIHQWPATLVQPVGSPLSLECTVEGTSNPNLYWYRQAAGRGLQLLFYSVGIGQISSEVPQNLSASRPQDRQFILSSKKLLLSDSGFYLCAWSRSGNTIYFGEGSWLTVV.

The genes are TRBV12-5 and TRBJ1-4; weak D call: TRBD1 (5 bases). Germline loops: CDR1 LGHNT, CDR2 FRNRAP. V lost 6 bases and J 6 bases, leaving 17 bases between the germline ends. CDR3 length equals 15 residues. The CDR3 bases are TGTGCTAGTGGCCTAACCCTCAGGGAACATGAAAAACTGTTTTTT. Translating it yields CASGLTLREHEKLFF.

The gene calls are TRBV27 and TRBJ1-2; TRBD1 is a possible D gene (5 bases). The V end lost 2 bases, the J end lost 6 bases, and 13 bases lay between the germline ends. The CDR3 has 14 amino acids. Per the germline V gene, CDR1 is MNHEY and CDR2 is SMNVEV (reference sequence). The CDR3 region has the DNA TGTGCCAGCAGTTTAGCAGGGAAAGGAGATGGCTACACCTTC. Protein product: CASSLAGKGDGYTF.

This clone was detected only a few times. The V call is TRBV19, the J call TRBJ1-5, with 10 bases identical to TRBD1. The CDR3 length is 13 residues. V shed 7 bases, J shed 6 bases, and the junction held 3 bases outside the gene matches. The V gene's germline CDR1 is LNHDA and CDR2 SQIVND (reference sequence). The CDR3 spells CASTTGGGQPQHF. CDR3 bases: TGTGCCAGTACGACAGGGGGCGGTCAGCCCCAGCATTTT.

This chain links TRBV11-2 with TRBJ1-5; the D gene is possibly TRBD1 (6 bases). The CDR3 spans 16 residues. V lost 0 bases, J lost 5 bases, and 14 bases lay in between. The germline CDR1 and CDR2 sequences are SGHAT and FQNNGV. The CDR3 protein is CASSLEVGAGDQPQHF. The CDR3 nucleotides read TGTGCCAGCAGCTTAGAGGTAGGGGCAGGGGATCAGCCCCAGCATTTT.

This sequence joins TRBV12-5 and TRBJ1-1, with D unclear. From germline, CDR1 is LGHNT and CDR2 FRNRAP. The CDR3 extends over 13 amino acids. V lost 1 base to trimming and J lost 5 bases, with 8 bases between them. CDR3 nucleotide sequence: TGTGCTAGTGGTTTGGACAGCTTAACTGAAGCTTTCTTT. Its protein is CASGLDSLTEAFF.

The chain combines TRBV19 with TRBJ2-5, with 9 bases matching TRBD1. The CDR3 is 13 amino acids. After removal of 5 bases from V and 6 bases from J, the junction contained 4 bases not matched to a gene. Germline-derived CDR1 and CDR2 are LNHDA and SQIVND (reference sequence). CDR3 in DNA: TGTGCCAGTAGTGTCGACAGGGGGAAGACCCAGTACTTC. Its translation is CASSVDRGKTQYF. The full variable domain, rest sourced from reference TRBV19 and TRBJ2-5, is DGGITQSPKYLFRKEGQNVTLSCEQNLNHDAMYWYRQDPGQGLRLIYYSQIVNDFQKGDIAEGYSVSREKKESFPLTVTSAQKNPTAFYLCASSVDRGKTQYFGPGTRLLVL.

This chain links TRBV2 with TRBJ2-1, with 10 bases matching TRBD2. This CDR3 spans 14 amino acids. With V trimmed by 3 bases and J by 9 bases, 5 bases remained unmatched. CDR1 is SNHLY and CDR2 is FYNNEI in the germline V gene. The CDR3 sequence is CASSEGLAGGEQFF. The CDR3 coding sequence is TGTGCCAGCAGTGAGGGGTTAGCGGGAGGTGAGCAGTTCTTC. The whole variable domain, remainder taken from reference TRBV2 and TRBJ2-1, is EPEVTQTPSHQVTQMGQEVILRCVPISNHLYFYWYRQILGQKVEFLVSFYNNEISEKSEIFDDQFSVERPDGSNFTLKIRSTKLEDSAMYFCASSEGLAGGEQFFGPGTRLTVL.

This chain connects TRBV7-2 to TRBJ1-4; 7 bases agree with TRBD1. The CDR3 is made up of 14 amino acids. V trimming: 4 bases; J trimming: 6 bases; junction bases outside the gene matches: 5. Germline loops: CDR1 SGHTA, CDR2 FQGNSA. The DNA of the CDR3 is TGTGCCAGCAGCTCCGGGACAGTACATGAAAAACTGTTTTTT. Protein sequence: CASSSGTVHEKLFF.

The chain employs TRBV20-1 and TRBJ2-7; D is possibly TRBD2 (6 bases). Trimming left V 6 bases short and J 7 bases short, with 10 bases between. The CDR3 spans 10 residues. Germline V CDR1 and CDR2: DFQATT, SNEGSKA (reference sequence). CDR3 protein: CSARAGEQYF. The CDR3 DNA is TGCAGTGCACGGGCGGGGGAGCAGTACTTC.